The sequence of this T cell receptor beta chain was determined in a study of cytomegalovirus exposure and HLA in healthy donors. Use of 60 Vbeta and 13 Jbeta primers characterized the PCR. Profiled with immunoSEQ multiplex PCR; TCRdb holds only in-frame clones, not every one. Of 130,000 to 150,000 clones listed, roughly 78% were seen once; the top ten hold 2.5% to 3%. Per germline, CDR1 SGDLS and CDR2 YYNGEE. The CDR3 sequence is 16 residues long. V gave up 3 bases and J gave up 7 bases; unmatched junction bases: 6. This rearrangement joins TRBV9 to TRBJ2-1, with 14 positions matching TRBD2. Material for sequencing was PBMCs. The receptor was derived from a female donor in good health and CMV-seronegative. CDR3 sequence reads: CASSDRTSGGNNEQFF. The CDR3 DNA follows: TGTGCCAGCAGCGACCGGACTAGCGGGGGGAATAATGAGCAGTTCTTC.